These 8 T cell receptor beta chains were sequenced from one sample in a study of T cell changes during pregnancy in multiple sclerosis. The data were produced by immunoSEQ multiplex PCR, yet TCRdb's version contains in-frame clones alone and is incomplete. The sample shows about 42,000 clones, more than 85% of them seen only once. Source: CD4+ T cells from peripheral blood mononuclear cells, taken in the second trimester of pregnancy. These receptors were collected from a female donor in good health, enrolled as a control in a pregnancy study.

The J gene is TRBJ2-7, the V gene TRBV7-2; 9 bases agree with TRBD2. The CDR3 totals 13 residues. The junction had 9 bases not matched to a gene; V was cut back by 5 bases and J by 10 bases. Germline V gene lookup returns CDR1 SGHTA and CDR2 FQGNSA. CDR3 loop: CASSVSSGRPQYF. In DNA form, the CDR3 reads TGTGCCAGCAGCGTATCCAGCGGGAGGCCCCAGTACTTC.

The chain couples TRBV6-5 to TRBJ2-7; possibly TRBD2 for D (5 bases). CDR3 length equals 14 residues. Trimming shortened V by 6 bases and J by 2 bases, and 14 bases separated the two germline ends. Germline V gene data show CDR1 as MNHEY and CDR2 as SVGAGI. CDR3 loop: CASRKGPGTYEQYF. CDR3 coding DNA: TGTGCCAGCAGAAAAGGACCCGGGACCTACGAGCAGTACTTC.

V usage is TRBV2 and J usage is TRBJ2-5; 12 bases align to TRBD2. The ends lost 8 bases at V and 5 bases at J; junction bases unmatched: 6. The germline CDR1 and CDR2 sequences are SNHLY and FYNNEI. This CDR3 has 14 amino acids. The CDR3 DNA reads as TGTGCCAGCGCTCTAGCGGGGGGGCTGGAGACCCAGTACTTC. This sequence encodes CASALAGGLETQYF.

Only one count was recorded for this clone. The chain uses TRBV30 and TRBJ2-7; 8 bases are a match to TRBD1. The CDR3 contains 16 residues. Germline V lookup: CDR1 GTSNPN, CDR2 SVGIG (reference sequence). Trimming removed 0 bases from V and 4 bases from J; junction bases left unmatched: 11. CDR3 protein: CAWSVPGGFRQYEQYF. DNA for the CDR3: TGTGCCTGGAGTGTCCCAGGGGGCTTTCGTCAATACGAGCAGTACTTC.

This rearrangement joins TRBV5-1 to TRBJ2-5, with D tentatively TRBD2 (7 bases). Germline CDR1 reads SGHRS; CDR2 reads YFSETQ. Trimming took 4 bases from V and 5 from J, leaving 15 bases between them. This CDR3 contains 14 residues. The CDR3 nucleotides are TGCGCCAGCAGCCCGGGGGGCCCTCGGGAGACCCAGTACTTC. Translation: CASSPGGPRETQYF.

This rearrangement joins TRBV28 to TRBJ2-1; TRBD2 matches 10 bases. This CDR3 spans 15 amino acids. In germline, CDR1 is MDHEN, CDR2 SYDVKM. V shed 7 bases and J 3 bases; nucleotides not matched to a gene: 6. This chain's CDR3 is CASTPGLAVYNEQFF. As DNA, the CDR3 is TGTGCCAGCACCCCAGGACTAGCGGTCTACAATGAGCAGTTCTTC.

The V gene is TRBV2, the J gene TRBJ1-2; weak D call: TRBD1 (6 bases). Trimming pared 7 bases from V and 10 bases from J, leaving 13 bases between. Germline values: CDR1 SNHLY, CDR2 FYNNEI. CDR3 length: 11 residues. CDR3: CASKVQGVYTF. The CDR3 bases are TGTGCCAGCAAGGTACAGGGCGTCTACACCTTC.

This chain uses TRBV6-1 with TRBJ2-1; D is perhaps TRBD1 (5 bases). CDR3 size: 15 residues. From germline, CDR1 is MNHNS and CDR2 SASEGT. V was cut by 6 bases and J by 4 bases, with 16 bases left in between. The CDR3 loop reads CASRGSGYQYNEQFF. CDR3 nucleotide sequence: TGTGCCAGCAGGGGATCAGGGTATCAGTACAATGAGCAGTTCTTC.